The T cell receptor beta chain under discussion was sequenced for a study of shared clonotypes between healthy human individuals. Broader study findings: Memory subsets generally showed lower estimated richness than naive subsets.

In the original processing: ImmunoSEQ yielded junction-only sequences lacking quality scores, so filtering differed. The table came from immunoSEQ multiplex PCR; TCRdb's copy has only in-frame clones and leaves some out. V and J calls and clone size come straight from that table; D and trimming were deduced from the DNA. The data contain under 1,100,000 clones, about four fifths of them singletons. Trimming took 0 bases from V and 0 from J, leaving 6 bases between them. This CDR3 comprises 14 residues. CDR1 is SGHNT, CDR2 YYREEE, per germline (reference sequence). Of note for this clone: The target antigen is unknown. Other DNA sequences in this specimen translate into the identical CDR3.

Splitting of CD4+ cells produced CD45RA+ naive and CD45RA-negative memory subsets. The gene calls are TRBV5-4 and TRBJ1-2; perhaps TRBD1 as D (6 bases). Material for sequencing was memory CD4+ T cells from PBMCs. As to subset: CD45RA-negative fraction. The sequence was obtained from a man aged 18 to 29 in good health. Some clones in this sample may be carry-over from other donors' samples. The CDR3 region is CASSLDRANYGYTF. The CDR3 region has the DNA TGTGCCAGCAGCTTGGACAGGGCTAACTATGGCTACACCTTC.